This TCR beta chain was recorded in a study of blood T cell repertoires in COVID-19. Study details: Specimens from acute and convalescent COVID-19 originated in the United States, Italy and Spain. From T cells, B-cell-depleted T cells, or PBMCs came the material, which was cDNA or gDNA.

In Cohort 3, a recovered donor had either two negative PCRs, clearance, or symptom resolution. V was trimmed by 5 bases and J by 1 base, leaving 8 bases between them. Germline-derived CDR1 and CDR2 are LGHNA and YSLEER. The CDR3 runs 13 residues. This clone was recorded a few times. TCRdb's table, derived via immunoSEQ multiplex PCR, lists solely in-frame clones and lacks some. Among fewer than 350,000 clones listed, approximately 91% were seen once. The source is a woman aged 35 to 49 who had recovered from COVID-19. The V and J genes are TRBV4-3 and TRBJ1-1, with D perhaps matching TRBD1 (5 bases). Sequences were obtained from PBMCs or T cells enriched from blood (not recorded which). CDR3 sequence reads: CASSIDRNTEAFF. The DNA of the CDR3 is TGCGCCAGCAGCATCGACAGGAACACTGAAGCTTTCTTT.